This T cell receptor (beta chain) was recorded in a study of T cells after yellow fever vaccination. Study-level points and caveats: After the booster, roughly 96% of CD4 and more than 75% of CD8 primary-response clones were re-detected. Contaminating bulk clonotypes could be abundant in FACS-sorted repertoires.

The table lists this clonotype with a few counts. Its antigen remains unidentified. V was clipped by 6 bases and J by 3 bases; unmatched bases: 3. This CDR3 region has 13 residues. CDR1 is MGHDK and CDR2 is SYGVNS in the germline V gene. 5'RACE template switching added a universal primer site and UMIs to TCR cDNA. TCRdb re-analysed the 5' RACE reads in MiXCR, keeping a single row per CDR3 protein. The sample consists of roughly 500,000 distinct CDR3 sequences, roughly 19% of them appearing once. The TCR was taken from a young man who received the YFV17D yellow fever vaccine. The chain couples TRBV25-1 to TRBJ2-5, with TRBD1 matching 8 bases. The starting material was PBMCs, obtained 15 days after the yellow fever booster vaccination. In DNA, the CDR3 is TGTGCCAGCAGGACAGGGGTGGAAGAGACCCAGTACTTC. Translation gives CASRTGVEETQYF.